This T cell receptor (beta chain) was captured by sequencing in a study of T cell responses to AZD1222 COVID-19 vaccine. This CDR3 has 14 residues. The junction had 8 bases not matched to a gene; V was cut back by 3 bases and J by 6 bases. Germline assignment: CDR1 DFQATT and CDR2 SNEGSKA (reference sequence). Generated by immunoSEQ multiplex PCR, the TCRdb table keeps only in-frame clones and is missing some. The data show about 100,000 clones, 80% to 95% seen once. Whole-study results and caveats: Repertoires in all cases were sampled only once the peak T cell response had passed. Vaccine-associated CD4 TCRs spanned spike, dominant at 160-218 and 743-854. Among those given AZD1222, only six were seropositive at baseline. White British ancestry dominated among donors, who included more females, and clonal diversity was possibly underestimated.

A note on this clone: Its antigen is not known.

This chain connects TRBV20-1 to TRBJ2-7; 10 bases map to TRBD1. The clonotype comes from an adult in good health. The source material was peripheral blood, sampled on day 0 of AZD1222 vaccination. CDR3 protein: CSASIGTGAVEQYF. DNA of the CDR3: TGCAGTGCTAGTATAGGGACAGGGGCTGTCGAGCAGTACTTC.